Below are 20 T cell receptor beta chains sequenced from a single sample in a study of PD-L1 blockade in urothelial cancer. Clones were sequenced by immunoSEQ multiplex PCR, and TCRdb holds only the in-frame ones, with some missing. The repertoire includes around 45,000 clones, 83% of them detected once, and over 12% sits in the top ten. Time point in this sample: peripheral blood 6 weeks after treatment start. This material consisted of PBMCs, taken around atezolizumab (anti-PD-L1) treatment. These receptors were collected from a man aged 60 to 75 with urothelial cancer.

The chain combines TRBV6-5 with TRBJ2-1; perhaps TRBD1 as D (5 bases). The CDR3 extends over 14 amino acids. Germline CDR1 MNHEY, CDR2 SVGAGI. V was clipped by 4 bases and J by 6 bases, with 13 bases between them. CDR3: CASSSRDFGNEQFF. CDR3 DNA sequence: TGTGCCAGCAGTTCCAGGGATTTCGGCAATGAGCAGTTCTTC.

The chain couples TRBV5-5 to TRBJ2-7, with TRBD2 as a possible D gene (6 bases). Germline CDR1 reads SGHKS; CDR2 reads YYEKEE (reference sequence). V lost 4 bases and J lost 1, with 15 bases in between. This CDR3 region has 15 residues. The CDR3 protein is CASSPGLQISYEQYF. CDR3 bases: TGTGCCAGCAGCCCGGGACTGCAAATTTCCTACGAGCAGTACTTC.

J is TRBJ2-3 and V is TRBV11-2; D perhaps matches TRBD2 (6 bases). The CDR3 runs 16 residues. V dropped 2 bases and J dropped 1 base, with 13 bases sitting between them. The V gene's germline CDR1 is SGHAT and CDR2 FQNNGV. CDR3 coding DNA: TGTGCCAGCAGCTTATCGGGAGTTGTCGGCACAGATACGCAGTATTTT. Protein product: CASSLSGVVGTDTQYF. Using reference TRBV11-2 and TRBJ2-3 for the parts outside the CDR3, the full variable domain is EAGVAQSPRYKIIEKRQSVAFWCNPISGHATLYWYQQILGQGPKLLIQFQNNGVVDDSQLPKDRFSAERLKGVDSTLKIQPAKLEDSAVYLCASSLSGVVGTDTQYFGPGTRLTVL.

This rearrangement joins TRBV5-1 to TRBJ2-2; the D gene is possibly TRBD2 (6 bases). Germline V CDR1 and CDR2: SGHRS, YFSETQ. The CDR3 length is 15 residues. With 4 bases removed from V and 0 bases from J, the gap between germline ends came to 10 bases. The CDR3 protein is CASSPGDSNTGELFF. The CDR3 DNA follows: TGCGCCAGCAGCCCGGGGGACTCGAACACCGGGGAGCTGTTTTTT.

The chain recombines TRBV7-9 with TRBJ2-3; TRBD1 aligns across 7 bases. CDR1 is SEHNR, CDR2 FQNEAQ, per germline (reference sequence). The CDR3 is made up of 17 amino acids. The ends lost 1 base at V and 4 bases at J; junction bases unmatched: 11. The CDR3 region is CASSLVGRGGFADTQYF. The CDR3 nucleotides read TGTGCCAGCAGCTTAGTCGGTAGAGGGGGCTTCGCAGATACGCAGTATTTT.

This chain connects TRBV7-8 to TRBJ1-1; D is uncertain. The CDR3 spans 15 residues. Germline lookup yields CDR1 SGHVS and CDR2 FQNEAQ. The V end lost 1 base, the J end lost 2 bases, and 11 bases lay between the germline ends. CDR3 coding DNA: TGTGCCAGCAGCTTAGGGACTCCCTTAAACACTGAAGCTTTCTTT. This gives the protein CASSLGTPLNTEAFF. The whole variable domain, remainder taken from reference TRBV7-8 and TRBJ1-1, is GAGVSQSPRYKVAKRGQDVALRCDPISGHVSLFWYQQALGQGPEFLTYFQNEAQLDKSGLPSDRFFAERPEGSVSTLKIQRTQQEDSAVYLCASSLGTPLNTEAFFGQGTRLTVV.

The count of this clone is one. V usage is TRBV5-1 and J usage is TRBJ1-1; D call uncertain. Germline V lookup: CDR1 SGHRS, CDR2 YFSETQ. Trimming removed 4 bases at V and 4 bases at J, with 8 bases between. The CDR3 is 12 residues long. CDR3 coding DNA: TGCGCCAGCAGCGATGGCTCCACTGAAGCTTTCTTT. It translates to CASSDGSTEAFF.

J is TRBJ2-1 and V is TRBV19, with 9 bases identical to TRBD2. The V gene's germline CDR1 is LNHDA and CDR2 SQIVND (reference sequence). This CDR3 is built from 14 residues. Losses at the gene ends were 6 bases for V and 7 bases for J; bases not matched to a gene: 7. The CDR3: CASRGGGAWNEQFF. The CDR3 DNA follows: TGTGCCAGTAGAGGCGGGGGGGCTTGGAATGAGCAGTTCTTC.

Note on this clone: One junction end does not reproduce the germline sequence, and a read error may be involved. CDR3 sequence: CASREAVGTGDSQPQHF. The CDR3 DNA sequence: TGTGCCAGCAGGGAAGCCGTTGGGACAGGGGATAGTCAGCCCCAGCATTTT. The chain couples TRBV6-1 to TRBJ1-5; TRBD1 matches at 10 bases. This CDR3 comprises 17 residues. Germline V gene data show CDR1 as MNHNS and CDR2 as SASEGT.

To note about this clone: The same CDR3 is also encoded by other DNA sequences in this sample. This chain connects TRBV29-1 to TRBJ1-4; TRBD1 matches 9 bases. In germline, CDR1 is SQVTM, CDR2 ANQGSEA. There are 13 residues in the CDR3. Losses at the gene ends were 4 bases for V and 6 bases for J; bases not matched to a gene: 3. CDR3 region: CSVVQGADEKLFF. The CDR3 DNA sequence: TGCAGCGTTGTACAGGGGGCGGATGAAAAACTGTTTTTT. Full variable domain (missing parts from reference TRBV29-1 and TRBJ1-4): SAVISQKPSRDICQRGTSLTIQCQVDSQVTMMFWYRQQPGQSLTLIATANQGSEATYESGFVIDKFPISRPNLTFSTLTVSNMSPEDSSIYLCSVVQGADEKLFFGSGTQLSVL.

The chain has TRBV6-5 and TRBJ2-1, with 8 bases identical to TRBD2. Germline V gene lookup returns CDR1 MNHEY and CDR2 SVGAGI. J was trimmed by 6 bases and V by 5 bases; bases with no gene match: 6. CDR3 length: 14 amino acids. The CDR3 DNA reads TGTGCCAGCAGTCACACGACTAGCGCCAATGAGCAGTTCTTC. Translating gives CASSHTTSANEQFF.

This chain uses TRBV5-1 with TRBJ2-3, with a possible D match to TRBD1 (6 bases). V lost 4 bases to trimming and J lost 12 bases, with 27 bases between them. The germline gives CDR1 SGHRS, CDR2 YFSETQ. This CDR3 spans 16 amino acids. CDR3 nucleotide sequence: TGCGCCAGCAGCCAGAGAGTCCAGGGGACGGGTAACTTCCAGTATTTT. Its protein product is CASSQRVQGTGNFQYF.

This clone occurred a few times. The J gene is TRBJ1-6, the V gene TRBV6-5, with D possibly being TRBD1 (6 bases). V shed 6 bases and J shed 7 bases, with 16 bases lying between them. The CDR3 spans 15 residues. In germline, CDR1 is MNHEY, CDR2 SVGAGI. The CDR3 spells CASSDRQVRNSPLHF. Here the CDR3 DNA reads TGTGCCAGCAGCGACCGACAGGTTCGGAATTCACCCCTCCACTTT.

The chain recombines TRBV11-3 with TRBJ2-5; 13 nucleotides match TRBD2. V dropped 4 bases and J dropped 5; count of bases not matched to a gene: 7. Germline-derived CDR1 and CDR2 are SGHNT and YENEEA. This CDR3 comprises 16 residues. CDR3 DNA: TGTGCCAGCAGCTCCCGGACTAGCGGGGGCGGGGAGACCCAGTACTTC. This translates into CASSSRTSGGGETQYF.

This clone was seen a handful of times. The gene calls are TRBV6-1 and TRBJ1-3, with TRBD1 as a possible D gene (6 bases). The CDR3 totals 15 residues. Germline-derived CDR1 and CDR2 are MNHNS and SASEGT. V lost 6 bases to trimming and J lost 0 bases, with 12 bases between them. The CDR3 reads CASRLGQFSGNTIYF. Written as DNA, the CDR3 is TGTGCCAGCAGACTCGGACAGTTCTCTGGAAACACCATATATTTT.

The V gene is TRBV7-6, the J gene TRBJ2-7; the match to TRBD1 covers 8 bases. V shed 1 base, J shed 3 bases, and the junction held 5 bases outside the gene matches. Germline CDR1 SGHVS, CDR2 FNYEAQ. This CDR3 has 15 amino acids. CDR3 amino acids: CASSLEGTGVYEQYF. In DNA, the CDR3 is TGTGCCAGCAGCTTAGAAGGGACAGGTGTCTACGAGCAGTACTTC.

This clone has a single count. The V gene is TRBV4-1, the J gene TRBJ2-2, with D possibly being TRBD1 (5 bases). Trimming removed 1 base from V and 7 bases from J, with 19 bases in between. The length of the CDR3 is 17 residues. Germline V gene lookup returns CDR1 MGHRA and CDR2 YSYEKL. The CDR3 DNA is TGCGCCAGCAGCCAAGGCAGGGCTCAGTTGGTCCGCGGGGAGCTGTTTTTT. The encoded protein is CASSQGRAQLVRGELFF.

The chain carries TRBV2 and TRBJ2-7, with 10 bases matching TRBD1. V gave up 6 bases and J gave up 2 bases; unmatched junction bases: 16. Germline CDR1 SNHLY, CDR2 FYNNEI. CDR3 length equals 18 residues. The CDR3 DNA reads TGTGCCAGCAGCCGCATGGGGACAGGGGAGATAGGAGCCTACGAGCAGTACTTC. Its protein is CASSRMGTGEIGAYEQYF.

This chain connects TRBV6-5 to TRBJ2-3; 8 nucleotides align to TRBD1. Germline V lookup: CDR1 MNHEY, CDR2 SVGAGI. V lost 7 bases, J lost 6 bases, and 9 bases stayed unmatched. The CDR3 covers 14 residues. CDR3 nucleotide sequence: TGTGCCAGCATTTCCTCGCAGGGGGCGGATACGCAGTATTTT. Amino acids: CASISSQGADTQYF.

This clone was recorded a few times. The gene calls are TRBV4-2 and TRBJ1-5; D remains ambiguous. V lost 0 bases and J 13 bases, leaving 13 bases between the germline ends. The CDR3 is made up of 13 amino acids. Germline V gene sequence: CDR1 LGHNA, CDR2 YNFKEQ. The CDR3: CASSQDVGPGQHF. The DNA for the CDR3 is TGTGCCAGCAGCCAAGATGTAGGCCCCGGGCAGCATTTT.